This T cell receptor beta chain was profiled in a study of technical replicates of blood from a handful of donors. The CDR3 spans 15 residues. The V gene lost 1 base and the J gene lost 1 base, with 9 bases spanning the gap. The germline CDR1 and CDR2 sequences are SGHRS and YFSETQ. Some clones are missing from TCRdb's copy, which holds only in-frame ones; the method was immunoSEQ multiplex PCR. The sample comprises around 29,000 clones, just over 90% of which are singletons, and around 4.1% rests with the top ten. The TCR was taken from a human donor in good health. Some clones in this sample may be carry-over from other donors' samples. The chain joins TRBV5-1 to TRBJ1-5; unclear D gene. The sample consisted of PBMCs. DNA of the CDR3: TGCGCCAGCAGCTTGTCCGCGGGAAGCAATCAGCCCCAGCATTTT. It codes for CASSLSAGSNQPQHF.